One sample yielded the 26 T cell receptor beta chains listed below, sequenced in a study of CD8+ T cells in alopecia areata. Sorting separated CD25+CD127- cells from the CD4+ cells of 4 to 6 patients. cDNA reverse transcribed from extracted RNA served as the sequencing template. Sequencing used immunoSEQ multiplex PCR; TCRdb keeps in-frame clones, though not all of them. The sample has about 20,000 clones, approximately 60% seen once. The specimen sequenced was CD4+ Tregs sorted from blood. The source of these receptors is a human donor with alopecia areata.

The chain carries TRBV4-3 and TRBJ2-2; TRBD2 aligns across 11 bases. V was pared by 1 base and J by 0 bases, with 4 bases of the junction left unmatched. Germline V gene lookup returns CDR1 LGHNA and CDR2 YSLEER. The CDR3 has 18 amino acids. CDR3 sequence (DNA): TGCGCCAGCAGCCAAGCTACGACTAGCGGGGCGAACACCGGGGAGCTGTTTTTT. Translating gives CASSQATTSGANTGELFF.

This clone came up a few times. The V and J genes are TRBV29-1 and TRBJ2-1; D is uncertain. CDR1 and CDR2 (germline): SQVTM, ANQGSEA. This CDR3 is 11 amino acids long. V shed 3 bases and J shed 4 bases, with 4 bases lying between them. The CDR3 loop reads CSVDRYNEQFF. CDR3 in DNA: TGCAGCGTTGATCGATACAATGAGCAGTTCTTC.

The chain links TRBV5-1 to TRBJ2-1; 7 nucleotides align to TRBD2. The germline gives CDR1 SGHRS, CDR2 YFSETQ. Trimming cost V 6 bases and J 4 bases; bases outside gene matches: 7. The CDR3 extends over 14 amino acids. The CDR3 loop reads CASKGEGLYNEQFF. CDR3 bases: TGCGCCAGCAAAGGGGAGGGCCTGTACAATGAGCAGTTCTTC.

This rearrangement joins TRBV6-5 to TRBJ2-1, with D uncertain. This CDR3 comprises 13 residues. Deletions cut 6 bases from V and 7 bases from J, with 13 bases between. Looked up from germline, CDR1 is MNHEY and CDR2 is SVGAGI. The CDR3 spells CASREPGTNEQFF. The CDR3 DNA reads as TGTGCCAGCAGGGAGCCCGGCACTAATGAGCAGTTCTTC.

This chain connects TRBV6-5 to TRBJ2-4; 7 nucleotides match TRBD2. Trimming cost V 4 bases and J 6 bases; bases outside gene matches: 0. CDR1 and CDR2 (germline): MNHEY, SVGAGI. The CDR3 is made up of 12 amino acids. The CDR3 here is CASSSGGNIQYF. In DNA, the CDR3 is TGTGCCAGCAGTTCGGGAGGAAACATTCAGTACTTC.

This clone has just one count. The chain is built from TRBV28 and TRBJ1-6; 8 bases align to TRBD1. CDR1 is MDHEN, CDR2 SYDVKM, per germline. The CDR3 has 17 amino acids. V shed 6 bases and J 0 bases; nucleotides not matched to a gene: 7. CDR3 region: CASSRDRLSSYNSPLHF. The CDR3, as DNA: TGTGCCAGCAGCCGGGACAGGCTAAGCTCCTATAATTCACCCCTCCACTTT.

The gene calls are TRBV7-6 and TRBJ2-5; D is ambiguous. CDR3 length: 11 residues. V shed 4 bases and J shed 2 bases, with 2 bases lying between them. Germline lookup yields CDR1 SGHVS and CDR2 FNYEAQ. CDR3: CASSSQETQYF. In DNA form, the CDR3 reads TGTGCCAGCAGCTCACAAGAGACCCAGTACTTC. Supplemented by reference TRBV7-6 and TRBJ2-5, the full variable domain reads GAGVSQSPRYKVTKRGQDVALRCDPISGHVSLYWYRQALGQGPEFLTYFNYEAQQDKSGLPNDRFSAERPEGSISTLTIQRTEQRDSAMYRCASSSQETQYFGPGTRLLVL.

V and J are TRBV7-9 and TRBJ2-1, with 7 nucleotides matching TRBD1. The germline V gene encodes CDR1 SEHNR and CDR2 FQNEAQ (reference sequence). The ends lost 5 bases at V and 7 bases at J; junction bases unmatched: 5. This CDR3 has 13 residues. For the CDR3, the DNA is TGTGCCAGCAGCCTGGGACAGCGGAATGAGCAGTTCTTC. Its translation: CASSLGQRNEQFF.

The chain couples TRBV5-6 to TRBJ2-5, with no clear D. The DNA matches TRBJ2-7 better at its end, which makes the J call doubtful. The CDR3 is made up of 13 amino acids. Germline V gives CDR1 SGHDT, CDR2 YYEEEE. The chain's CDR3 is CASSPSYLHEQYF. In DNA form, the CDR3 reads TGTGCCAGCAGTCCCAGTTACTTGCACGAGCAGTACTTC.

The chain links TRBV4-3 to TRBJ2-1; 8 bases match TRBD2. Per germline, CDR1 LGHNA and CDR2 YSLEER. Trimming took 0 bases from V and 12 from J; bases not matched to a gene: 10. The CDR3 length is 15 residues. CDR3 nucleotide sequence: TGCGCCAGCAGCCAAGATTGGCAAGCGGGAGATCGGCAGTTCTTC. This codes for CASSQDWQAGDRQFF.

This chain uses TRBV19 with TRBJ2-2; the D gene is possibly TRBD2 (7 bases). Germline V gives CDR1 LNHDA, CDR2 SQIVND (reference sequence). V shed 8 bases and J shed 5 bases, with 15 bases lying between them. There are 14 residues in the CDR3. CDR3: CASRGGPRTGELFF. Here the CDR3 DNA reads TGTGCCAGTCGCGGGGGCCCCCGGACCGGGGAGCTGTTTTTT.

V gene TRBV29-1 combines with J gene TRBJ2-5; D assignment may be TRBD1 or TRBD2 (5 bases each). The CDR3 loop spans 13 amino acids. The ends were cut back, 6 bases at V and 2 bases at J, with 13 bases in the middle. CDR1 and CDR2 from the germline V gene are SQVTM and ANQGSEA. CDR3 sequence reads: CSVARDQQETQYF. Here the CDR3 DNA reads TGCAGCGTGGCCAGGGACCAGCAAGAGACCCAGTACTTC.

The chain has TRBV5-6 and TRBJ2-7; D may be TRBD1 (5 bases). There are 15 residues in the CDR3. V was clipped by 0 bases and J by 4 bases, with 14 bases between them. Germline V CDR1 and CDR2: SGHDT, YYEEEE. CDR3 protein: CASSLVARVRYEQYF. The CDR3 DNA sequence: TGTGCCAGCAGCTTGGTGGCCAGGGTAAGGTACGAGCAGTACTTC.

V is TRBV27 and J is TRBJ1-3, with D maybe TRBD1 (5 bases). There are 16 residues in the CDR3. V lost 3 bases, J lost 7 bases, and 19 bases lay in between. Per germline, CDR1 MNHEY and CDR2 SMNVEV (reference sequence). The CDR3 sequence is CASSLRGPQGGNTIYF. The CDR3 bases are TGTGCCAGCAGTTTGCGGGGCCCTCAGGGAGGGAACACCATATATTTT.

The chain combines TRBV20-1 with TRBJ2-7; 7 bases are shared with TRBD1. The germline gives CDR1 DFQATT, CDR2 SNEGSKA (reference sequence). Trimming took 6 bases from V and 7 from J; bases not matched to a gene: 6. The CDR3 covers 11 residues. The CDR3 DNA reads TGCAGTGCCGACAGGGTCCGTGAGCAGTACTTC. It encodes CSADRVREQYF.

The V and J genes are TRBV6-1 and TRBJ2-5; 12 bases match TRBD1. This CDR3 has 15 residues. CDR1 and CDR2 (germline): MNHNS, SASEGT. V gave up 6 bases and J gave up 6 bases; unmatched junction bases: 8. The CDR3 here is CASRTRDRGPKTQYF. In DNA form, the CDR3 reads TGTGCCAGCAGGACCCGGGACAGGGGGCCCAAGACCCAGTACTTC.

The rearrangement links TRBV6-5 to TRBJ1-2, with unresolved D. Germline assignment: CDR1 MNHEY and CDR2 SVGAGI. Trimming took 6 bases from V and 10 from J, leaving 12 bases between them. This CDR3 comprises 11 residues. CDR3 DNA sequence: TGTGCCAGCAGGACTACCCGGGCCTACACCTTC. Amino acid sequence: CASRTTRAYTF.

The V and J genes are TRBV18 and TRBJ2-6; D remains ambiguous. The CDR3 has 16 amino acids. CDR1 is KGHSH and CDR2 is LQKENI in the germline V gene. V was trimmed by 4 bases and J by 0 bases, leaving 10 bases between them. The chain's CDR3 is CASSRSTSSGANVLTF. In DNA, the CDR3 is TGTGCCAGCTCACGCTCAACTTCCTCTGGGGCCAACGTCCTGACTTTC.

The CDR3 loop is CAWTTKAGTGITGELFF. The CDR3 coding sequence is TGTGCCTGGACTACAAAGGCCGGGACAGGGATTACCGGGGAGCTGTTTTTT. V usage is TRBV30 and J usage is TRBJ2-2; TRBD1 matches 9 bases. V shed 4 bases and J 5 bases; nucleotides not matched to a gene: 14. The CDR3 has 17 residues. CDR1 GTSNPN and CDR2 SVGIG come from the germline V gene (reference sequence).

This chain joins TRBV6-5 and TRBJ2-2; TRBD1 agrees at 7 bases. V was clipped by 6 bases and J by 5 bases; unmatched bases: 3. CDR1 and CDR2 from the germline V gene are MNHEY and SVGAGI. This CDR3 has 13 amino acids. CDR3 bases: TGTGCCAGCAGGCCACAGGGGACCGGGGAGCTGTTTTTT. Translating it yields CASRPQGTGELFF.

The rearrangement uses TRBV7-8 and TRBJ1-1; no firm D call. Looked up from germline, CDR1 is SGHVS and CDR2 is FQNEAQ. V was clipped by 6 bases and J by 2 bases, with 10 bases between them. CDR3 size: 13 residues. CDR3 region: CASSSELNTEAFF. In DNA form, the CDR3 reads TGTGCCAGCAGTTCAGAACTAAACACTGAAGCTTTCTTT.

The rearrangement uses TRBV15 and TRBJ2-7; 7 bases align to TRBD1. Trimming removed 8 bases from V and 5 bases from J; junction bases left unmatched: 18. CDR3 length equals 16 residues. The germline V gene has CDR1 LNHNV and CDR2 YYDKDF (reference sequence). CDR3 bases: TGTGCCACCTCAGGCGGTGTCGACAGGGCCATACACGAGCAGTACTTC. Translation gives CATSGGVDRAIHEQYF.

The rearrangement joins TRBV5-1 to TRBJ2-1, with 7 bases lining up with TRBD1. This CDR3 comprises 15 residues. Germline V gene sequence: CDR1 SGHRS, CDR2 YFSETQ. Trimming at V came to 4 bases and at J to 3 bases, leaving 7 bases not matched to a gene. The CDR3 loop is CASSLDRPYYNEQFF. CDR3 in DNA: TGCGCCAGCAGCCTGGACAGGCCCTACTACAATGAGCAGTTCTTC. Together with reference TRBV5-1 and TRBJ2-1, the CDR3 gives the full variable domain: KAGVTQTPRYLIKTRGQQVTLSCSPISGHRSVSWYQQTPGQGLQFLFEYFSETQRNKGNFPGRFSGRQFSNSRSEMNVSTLELGDSALYLCASSLDRPYYNEQFFGPGTRLTVL.

This chain connects TRBV28 to TRBJ1-5; the D is unclear. The V end was cut by 6 bases, the J end by 0 bases, with 9 bases between. The CDR3 spans 14 residues. Germline V lookup: CDR1 MDHEN, CDR2 SYDVKM. The DNA for the CDR3 is TGTGCCAGCAGCCATCATTATAGCAATCAGCCCCAGCATTTT. Protein sequence: CASSHHYSNQPQHF.

The chain employs TRBV11-3 and TRBJ2-1, with 9 positions matching TRBD1. The CDR3 totals 16 residues. Trimming removed 2 bases from V and 6 bases from J; junction bases left unmatched: 8. In germline, CDR1 is SGHNT, CDR2 YENEEA. CDR3 DNA: TGTGCCAGCAGCTTAATGGGACAGGGTGCGGGCAATGAGCAGTTCTTC. Protein sequence: CASSLMGQGAGNEQFF.

Within the sample, this clone is medium-sized. The chain joins TRBV7-8 to TRBJ2-7; tentatively, D is TRBD1 (5 bases). Germline loops: CDR1 SGHVS, CDR2 FQNEAQ. The CDR3 has 14 residues. V lost 7 bases and J lost 0, with 13 bases in between. CDR3 bases: TGTGCCAGCAATAGGCAGGGTGGCTCCTACGAGCAGTACTTC. This translates into CASNRQGGSYEQYF.